This TCR beta chain was obtained from a study of cytomegalovirus exposure and HLA in healthy donors. Looking at the study overall: As an earlier analysis found, about 179 million T cells yielded approximately 110 million unique TCR beta sequences.

The PCR contained 60 Vbeta and 13 Jbeta primers. Repertoires were generated with immunoSEQ multiplex PCR, while TCRdb's copy carries only in-frame clones and drops some. In total, the table holds some 34,000 clones. CDR1 is SGHKS and CDR2 is YYEKEE in the germline V gene (reference sequence). Trimming left V 1 base short and J 2 bases short, with 6 bases between. CDR3 length: 13 residues. The sequencing input was PBMCs. The chain links TRBV5-5 to TRBJ1-1; no reliable D call. This TCR came from a woman aged 40 to 49 in good health and CMV-seropositive. CDR3 sequence (DNA): TGTGCCAGCAGCTTGTACAGCAACACTGAAGCTTTCTTT. The encoded protein is CASSLYSNTEAFF. The full variable domain, in which reference TRBV5-5 and TRBJ1-1 provide the parts outside the CDR3, is DAGVTQSPTHLIKTRGQQVTLRCSPISGHKSVSWYQQVLGQGPQFIFQYYEKEERGRGNFPDRFSARQFPNYSSELNVNALLLGDSALYLCASSLYSNTEAFFGQGTRLTVV.